These 5 T cell receptor beta chains share one sample of origin, sequenced in a study of identical twins. Using its own MiXCR run on the 5' RACE reads, TCRdb lists one record per CDR3 protein. The sample includes 1.5 million or so distinct CDR3 sequences, about 31% of them seen just once. The sequenced sample was cord blood. The receptors stem from a newborn girl in good health.

The chain couples TRBV5-6 to TRBJ2-5; possibly TRBD2 for D (6 bases). This CDR3 is built from 13 residues. V was shortened by 4 bases and J by 8 bases, with 15 bases between the two germline ends. Looked up from germline, CDR1 is SGHDT and CDR2 is YYEEEE. CDR3 amino acids: CASSPTRRLTQYF. The CDR3 bases are TGTGCCAGCAGCCCGACTAGACGCCTAACCCAGTACTTC.

Concerning this clonotype: The junction and the germline gene differ at one end; a read error may be behind it. J is TRBJ2-1 and V is TRBV11-2, with D tentatively TRBD1 (6 bases). This CDR3 comprises 15 residues. CDR1 and CDR2 (germline): SGHAT, FQNNGV. In DNA form, the CDR3 reads TGTGCCGGCAGCGAACAGGGTAGCTCCTACAATGAGCAGTTCTTC. Its protein product is CAGSEQGSSYNEQFF.

This clonotype was picked up many times. The chain employs TRBV10-3 and TRBJ1-6; D is unresolved. V lost 5 bases and J 7 bases, leaving 15 bases between the germline ends. Germline V CDR1 and CDR2: ENHRY, SYGVKD. This CDR3 is 15 amino acids long. CDR3: CAISLGEPKNSPLHF. The CDR3 DNA reads as TGTGCCATCAGTCTCGGGGAGCCCAAGAATTCACCCCTCCACTTT.

The CDR3 reads CASSFPGTLETQYF. CDR3 sequence (DNA): TGTGCCAGCAGCTTTCCGGGGACGTTAGAGACCCAGTACTTC. V usage is TRBV13 and J usage is TRBJ2-5; D may match TRBD1 or TRBD2 (5 bases each). Per germline, CDR1 PRHDT and CDR2 FYEKMQ (reference sequence). The CDR3 extends over 14 amino acids. With 3 bases removed from V and 4 bases from J, the gap between germline ends came to 12 bases.

In this sample, this clonotype turned up a few times. The gene calls are TRBV25-1 and TRBJ2-1; 8 nucleotides align to TRBD1. CDR3 length equals 14 residues. The V gene end was trimmed by 2 bases and the J gene end by 7 bases; junction bases not matched to a gene: 4. CDR1 and CDR2 (germline): MGHDK, SYGVNS. Written as DNA, the CDR3 is TGTGCCAGCAGTGAAGGACAGGGTGGGAATGAGCAGTTCTTC. Translation gives CASSEGQGGNEQFF.